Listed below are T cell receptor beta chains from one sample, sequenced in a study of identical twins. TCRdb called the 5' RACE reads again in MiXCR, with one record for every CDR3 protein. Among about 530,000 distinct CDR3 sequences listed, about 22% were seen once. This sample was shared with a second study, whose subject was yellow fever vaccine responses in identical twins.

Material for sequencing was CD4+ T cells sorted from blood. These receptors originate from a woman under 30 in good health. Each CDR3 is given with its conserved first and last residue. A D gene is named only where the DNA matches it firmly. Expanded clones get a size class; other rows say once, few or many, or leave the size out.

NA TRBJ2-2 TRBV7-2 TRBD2 CASSLSWGGTGELFF TGTGCCAGCAGCTTATCGTGGGGGGGCACCGGGGAGCTGTTTTTT
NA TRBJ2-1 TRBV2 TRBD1 CASSEWQGAFNEQFF TGTGCCAGCAGTGAATGGCAGGGGGCCTTCAATGAGCAGTTCTTC
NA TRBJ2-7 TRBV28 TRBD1 CASNNPGQAYEQYF TGTGCCAGCAATAATCCGGGACAGGCGTACGAGCAGTACTTC
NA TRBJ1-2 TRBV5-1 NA CASRGGFESSANYGYTF TGCGCCAGCAGAGGGGGGTTCGAGTCCTCCGCTAACTATGGCTACACCTTC
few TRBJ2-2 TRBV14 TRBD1 CASSQDWGTGNTGELFF TGTGCCAGCAGCCAAGATTGGGGGACAGGGAATACCGGGGAGCTGTTTTTT
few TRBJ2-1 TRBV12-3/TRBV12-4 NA CASSLANSYNEQFF TGTGCCAGCAGTTTAGCCAACTCCTACAATGAGCAGTTCTTC
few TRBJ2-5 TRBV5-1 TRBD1 CASRKQGEETQYF TGCGCCAGCCGAAAACAGGGGGAAGAGACCCAGTACTTC
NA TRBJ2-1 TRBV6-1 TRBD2 CASRMSGGSYNEQSF TGTGCCAGCAGGATGAGCGGGGGCTCCTACAATGAGCAGTCCTTC
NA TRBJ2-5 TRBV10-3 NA CAISERRGSGETQYF TGTGCCATCAGTGAGAGGAGAGGGAGCGGGGAGACCCAGTACTTC
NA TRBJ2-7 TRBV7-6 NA CASSVRVRVFDEQYF TGTGCCAGCAGCGTTAGGGTTCGGGTATTCGACGAGCAGTACTTC
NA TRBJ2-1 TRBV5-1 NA CASSRLGETYNEQFF TGCGCCAGCAGCCGTCTAGGAGAAACTTACAATGAGCAGTTCTTC
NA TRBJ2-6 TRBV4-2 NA CASSQDKVGQGGLGANVLTF TGTGCCAGCAGCCAAGATAAGGTCGGGCAGGGTGGCCTTGGGGCCAACGTCCTGACTTTC
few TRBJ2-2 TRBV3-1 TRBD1 CASSQMGQGLTGELFF TGTGCCAGCAGCCAAATGGGACAGGGCCTCACCGGGGAGCTGTTTTTT
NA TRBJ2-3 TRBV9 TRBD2 CASSVRLAGSTDTQYF TGTGCCAGCAGCGTAAGACTAGCGGGGAGCACAGATACGCAGTATTTT
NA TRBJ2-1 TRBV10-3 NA CAISGGTRAYNEQFF TGTGCCATCAGTGGAGGGACCAGAGCCTACAATGAGCAGTTCTTC
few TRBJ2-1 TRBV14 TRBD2 CASSPWGRGSYNEQFF TGTGCCAGCAGCCCATGGGGGAGGGGCTCCTACAATGAGCAGTTCTTC
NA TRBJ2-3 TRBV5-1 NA CASSLAGPTDTQYF TGCGCCAGCAGCTTGGCCGGGCCAACAGATACGCAGTATTTT
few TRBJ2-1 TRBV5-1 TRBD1 CASSSPRQGNEQFF TGCGCCAGCAGCTCCCCCCGACAGGGAAATGAGCAGTTCTTC
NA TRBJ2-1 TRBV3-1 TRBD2 CASSPSTSGGGMYNDGQFF TGTGCCAGCAGCCCCTCGACTAGCGGGGGGGGGATGTACAATGATGGGCAGTTCTTC
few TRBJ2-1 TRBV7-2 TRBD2 CASSSQRREGLDEQFF TGTGCCAGCAGCTCCCAACGGCGGGAGGGCCTGGATGAGCAGTTCTTC
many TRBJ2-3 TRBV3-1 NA CASSQGTSTDTQYF TGTGCCAGCAGCCAAGGGACGAGCACAGATACGCAGTATTTT
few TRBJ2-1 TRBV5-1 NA CASSLGEQGNEQFF TGCGCCAGCAGCTTGGGGGAGCAGGGCAATGAGCAGTTCTTC
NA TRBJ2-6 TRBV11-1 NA CASSSIDLQGLAGANVLTF TGTGCCAGCAGCTCAATCGACTTGCAGGGTCTCGCTGGGGCCAACGTCCTGACTTTC
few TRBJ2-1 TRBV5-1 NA CASSLKTDYNEQFF TGCGCCAGCAGCTTGAAGACAGACTACAATGAGCAGTTCTTC
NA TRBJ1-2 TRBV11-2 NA CASSPSSGSYTF TGTGCCAGCAGCCCGTCGAGCGGGAGCTACACCTTC
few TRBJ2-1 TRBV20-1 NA CSARGWRDEQFF TGCAGTGCTAGAGGGTGGCGGGATGAGCAGTTCTTC
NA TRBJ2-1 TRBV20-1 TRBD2 CSARTSGGADEQFF TGCAGTGCCCGTACTAGCGGGGGGGCCGATGAGCAGTTCTTC
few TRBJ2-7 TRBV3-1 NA CASSSSIWWGNEQYF TGTGCCAGCAGCTCCTCAATTTGGTGGGGAAACGAGCAGTACTTC